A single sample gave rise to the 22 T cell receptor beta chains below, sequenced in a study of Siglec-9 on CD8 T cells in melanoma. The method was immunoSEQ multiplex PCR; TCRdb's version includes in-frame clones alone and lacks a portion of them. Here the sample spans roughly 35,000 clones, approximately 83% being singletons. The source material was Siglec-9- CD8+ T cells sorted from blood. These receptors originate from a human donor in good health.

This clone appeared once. As DNA, the CDR3 is TGTGCCAGTAGTATAGTTCTCCAGCGGCGCTCCTACAATGAGCAGTTCTTC. Protein: CASSIVLQRRSYNEQFF. J is TRBJ2-1 and V is TRBV19; weak D call: TRBD2 (5 bases). The CDR3 covers 17 residues. Germline CDR1 is LNHDA and CDR2 is SQIVND (reference sequence). Trimming left V 1 base short and J 0 bases short, with 13 bases between.

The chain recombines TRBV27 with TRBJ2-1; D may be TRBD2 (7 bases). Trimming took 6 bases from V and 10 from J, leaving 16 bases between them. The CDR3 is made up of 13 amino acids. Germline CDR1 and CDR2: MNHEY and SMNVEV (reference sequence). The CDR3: CASSNREGMEQFF. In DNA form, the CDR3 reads TGTGCCAGCAGCAACAGGGAGGGTATGGAGCAGTTCTTC.

In DNA form, the CDR3 reads TGCGCCAGCAGCGACCCGGCAGGGTTAAACTATGGCTACACCTTC. This gives the protein CASSDPAGLNYGYTF. The V and J genes are TRBV5-1 and TRBJ1-2, with a weak D call TRBD1 (5 bases). The CDR3 is 15 amino acids. The ends were cut back, 4 bases at V and 2 bases at J, with 15 bases in the middle. Germline V gene sequence: CDR1 SGHRS, CDR2 YFSETQ.

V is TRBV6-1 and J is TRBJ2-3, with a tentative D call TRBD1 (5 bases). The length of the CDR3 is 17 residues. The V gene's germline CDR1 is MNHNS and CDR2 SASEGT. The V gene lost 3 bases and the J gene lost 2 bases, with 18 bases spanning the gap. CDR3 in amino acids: CASSDSVTGFSTDTQYF. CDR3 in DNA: TGTGCCAGCAGTGATAGTGTTACAGGTTTTTCCACAGATACGCAGTATTTT.

In DNA form, the CDR3 reads TGTGCCAGCAGCCTCACCGGGACAGGGTCCTACGAGCAGTACTTC. It is translated as CASSLTGTGSYEQYF. The gene calls are TRBV11-3 and TRBJ2-7; TRBD1 matches 9 bases. Trimming at V came to 5 bases and at J to 1 base, leaving 6 bases not matched to a gene. The CDR3 length is 15 residues. Looked up from germline, CDR1 is SGHNT and CDR2 is YENEEA.

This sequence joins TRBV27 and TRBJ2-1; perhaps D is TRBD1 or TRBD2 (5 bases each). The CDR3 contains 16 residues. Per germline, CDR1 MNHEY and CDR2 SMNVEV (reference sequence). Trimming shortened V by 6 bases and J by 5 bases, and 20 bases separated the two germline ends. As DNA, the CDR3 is TGTGCCAGCAGATCCACCGGGACCCTTACGAACAATGAGCAGTTCTTC. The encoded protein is CASRSTGTLTNNEQFF.

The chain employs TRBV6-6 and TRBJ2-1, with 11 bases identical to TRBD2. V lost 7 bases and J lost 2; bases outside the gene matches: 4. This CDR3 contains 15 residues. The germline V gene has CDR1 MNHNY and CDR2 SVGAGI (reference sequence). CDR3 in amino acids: CASISTSGTYNEQFF. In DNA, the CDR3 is TGTGCCAGCATATCGACTAGCGGGACCTACAATGAGCAGTTCTTC.

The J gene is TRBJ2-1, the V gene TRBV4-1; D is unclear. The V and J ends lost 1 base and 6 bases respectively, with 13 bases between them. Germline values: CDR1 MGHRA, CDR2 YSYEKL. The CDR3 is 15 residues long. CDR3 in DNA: TGCGCCAGCAGCCAAGCCGGACGCTTTCTCAATGAGCAGTTCTTC. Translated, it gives CASSQAGRFLNEQFF.

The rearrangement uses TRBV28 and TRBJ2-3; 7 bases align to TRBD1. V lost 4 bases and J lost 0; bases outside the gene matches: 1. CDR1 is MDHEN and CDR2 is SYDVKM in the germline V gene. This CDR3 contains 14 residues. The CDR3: CASSYRGSTDTQYF. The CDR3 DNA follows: TGTGCCAGCAGTTACAGGGGAAGCACAGATACGCAGTATTTT.

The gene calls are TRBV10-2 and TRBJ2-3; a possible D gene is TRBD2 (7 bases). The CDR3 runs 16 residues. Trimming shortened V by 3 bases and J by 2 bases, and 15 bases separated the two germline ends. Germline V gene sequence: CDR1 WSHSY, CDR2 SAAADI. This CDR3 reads CASSDGEGESTDTQYF. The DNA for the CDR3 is TGCGCCAGCAGTGATGGGGAGGGGGAATCCACAGATACGCAGTATTTT.

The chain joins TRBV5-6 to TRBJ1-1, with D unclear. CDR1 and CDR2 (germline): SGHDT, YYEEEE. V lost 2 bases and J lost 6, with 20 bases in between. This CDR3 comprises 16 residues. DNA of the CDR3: TGTGCCAGCAGCTTATATCAAGCGGGAGGAAGGGCTGAAGCTTTCTTT. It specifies CASSLYQAGGRAEAFF.

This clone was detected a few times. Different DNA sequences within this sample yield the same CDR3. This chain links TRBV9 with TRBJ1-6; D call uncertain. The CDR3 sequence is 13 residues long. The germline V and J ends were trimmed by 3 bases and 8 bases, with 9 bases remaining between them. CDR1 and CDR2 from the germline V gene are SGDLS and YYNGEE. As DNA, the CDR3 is TGTGCCAGCAGCGGTGACGGGGATTCACCCCTCCACTTT. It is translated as CASSGDGDSPLHF.

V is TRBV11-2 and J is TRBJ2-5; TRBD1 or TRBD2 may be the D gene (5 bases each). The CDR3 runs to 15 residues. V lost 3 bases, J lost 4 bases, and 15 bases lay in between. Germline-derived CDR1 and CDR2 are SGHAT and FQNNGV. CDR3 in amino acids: CASSLGPPAGETQYF. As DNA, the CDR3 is TGTGCCAGCAGCTTGGGGCCCCCCGCGGGAGAGACCCAGTACTTC. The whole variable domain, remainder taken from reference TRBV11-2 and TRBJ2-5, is EAGVAQSPRYKIIEKRQSVAFWCNPISGHATLYWYQQILGQGPKLLIQFQNNGVVDDSQLPKDRFSAERLKGVDSTLKIQPAKLEDSAVYLCASSLGPPAGETQYFGPGTRLLVL.

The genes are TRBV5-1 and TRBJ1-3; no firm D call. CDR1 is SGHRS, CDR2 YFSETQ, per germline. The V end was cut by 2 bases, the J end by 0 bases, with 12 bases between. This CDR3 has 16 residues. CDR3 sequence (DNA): TGCGCCAGCAGCTTTGGTCAGGCGAGCTCTGGAAACACCATATATTTT. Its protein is CASSFGQASSGNTIYF. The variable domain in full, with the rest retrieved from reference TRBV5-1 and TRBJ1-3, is KAGVTQTPRYLIKTRGQQVTLSCSPISGHRSVSWYQQTPGQGLQFLFEYFSETQRNKGNFPGRFSGRQFSNSRSEMNVSTLELGDSALYLCASSFGQASSGNTIYFGEGSWLTVV.

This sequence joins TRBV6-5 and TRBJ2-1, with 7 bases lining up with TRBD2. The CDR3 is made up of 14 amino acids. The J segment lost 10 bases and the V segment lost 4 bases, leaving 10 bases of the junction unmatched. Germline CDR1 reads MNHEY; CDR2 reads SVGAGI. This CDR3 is CASSFGGPGGEQFF. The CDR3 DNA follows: TGTGCCAGCAGTTTTGGAGGGCCGGGAGGAGAGCAGTTCTTC.

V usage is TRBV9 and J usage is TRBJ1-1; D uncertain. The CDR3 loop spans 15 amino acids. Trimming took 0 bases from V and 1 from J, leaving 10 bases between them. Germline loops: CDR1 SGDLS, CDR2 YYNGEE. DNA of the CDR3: TGTGCCAGCAGCGTAGCTTGGGGAAGGAACACTGAAGCTTTCTTT. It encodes CASSVAWGRNTEAFF.

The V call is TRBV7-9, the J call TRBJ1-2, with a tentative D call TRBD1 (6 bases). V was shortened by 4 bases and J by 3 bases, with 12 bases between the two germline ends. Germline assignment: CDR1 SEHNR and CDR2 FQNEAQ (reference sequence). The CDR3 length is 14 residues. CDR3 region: CASSSTGPDYGYTF. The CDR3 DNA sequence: TGTGCCAGCAGCTCTACAGGGCCCGACTATGGCTACACCTTC.

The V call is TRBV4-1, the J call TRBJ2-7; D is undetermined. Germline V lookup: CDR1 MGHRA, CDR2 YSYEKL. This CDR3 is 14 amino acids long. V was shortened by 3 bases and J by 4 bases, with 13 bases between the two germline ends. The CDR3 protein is CASSHGWGPYEQYF. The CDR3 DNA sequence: TGCGCCAGCAGCCACGGTTGGGGTCCTTACGAGCAGTACTTC.

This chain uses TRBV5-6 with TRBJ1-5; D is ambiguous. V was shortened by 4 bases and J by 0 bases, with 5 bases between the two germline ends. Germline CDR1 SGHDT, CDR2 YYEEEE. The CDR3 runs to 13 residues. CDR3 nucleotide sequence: TGTGCCAGCAGCCAAGGTAGCAATCAGCCCCAGCATTTT. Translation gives CASSQGSNQPQHF.

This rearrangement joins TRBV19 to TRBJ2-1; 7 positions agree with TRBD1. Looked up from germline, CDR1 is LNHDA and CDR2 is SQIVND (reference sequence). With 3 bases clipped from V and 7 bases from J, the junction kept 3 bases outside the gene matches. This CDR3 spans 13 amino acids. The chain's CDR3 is CASSIRGWNEQFF. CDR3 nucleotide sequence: TGTGCCAGTAGTATCAGGGGGTGGAATGAGCAGTTCTTC.

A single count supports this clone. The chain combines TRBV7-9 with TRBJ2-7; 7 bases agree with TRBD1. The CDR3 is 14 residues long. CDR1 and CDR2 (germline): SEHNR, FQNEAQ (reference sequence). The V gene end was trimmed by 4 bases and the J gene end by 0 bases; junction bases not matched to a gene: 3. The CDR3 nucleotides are TGTGCCAGCAGCTCGGGACAGAACTCCTACGAGCAGTACTTC. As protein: CASSSGQNSYEQYF.

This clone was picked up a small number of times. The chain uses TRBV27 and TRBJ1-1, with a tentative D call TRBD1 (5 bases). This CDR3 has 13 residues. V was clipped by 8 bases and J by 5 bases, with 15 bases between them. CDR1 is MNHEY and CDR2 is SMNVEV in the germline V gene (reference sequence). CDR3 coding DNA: TGTGCCAGCTTGGGGACCCCGGGAACTGAAGCTTTCTTT. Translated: CASLGTPGTEAFF.